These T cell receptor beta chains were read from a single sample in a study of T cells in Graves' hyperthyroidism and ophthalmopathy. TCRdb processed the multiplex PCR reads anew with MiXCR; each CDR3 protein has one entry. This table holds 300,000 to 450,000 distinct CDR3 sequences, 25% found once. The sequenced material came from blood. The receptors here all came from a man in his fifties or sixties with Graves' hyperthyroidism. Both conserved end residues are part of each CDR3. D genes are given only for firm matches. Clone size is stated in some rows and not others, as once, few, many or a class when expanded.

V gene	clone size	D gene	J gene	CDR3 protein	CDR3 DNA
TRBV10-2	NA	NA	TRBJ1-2	CASSDAGLDYGYTF	TGCGCCAGCAGTGATGCGGGGCTGGACTATGGCTACACCTTC
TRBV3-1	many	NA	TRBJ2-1	CASSQEGGSSYNEQFF	TGTGCCAGCAGCCAAGAAGGTGGGAGCTCCTACAATGAGCAGTTCTTC
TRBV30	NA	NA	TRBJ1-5	CAWSILGNQPQHF	TGTGCCTGGAGTATACTGGGCAATCAGCCCCAGCATTTT
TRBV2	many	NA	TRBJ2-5	CASSAGEETQYF	TGTGCCAGCAGTGCAGGGGAAGAGACCCAGTACTTC
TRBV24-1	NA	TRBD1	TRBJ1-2	CATSRTGTYGYTF	TGTGCCACCAGTAGGACAGGGACCTATGGCTACACCTTC
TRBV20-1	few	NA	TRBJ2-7	CSASSHGSYEQYF	TGCAGTGCTAGTAGTCACGGGTCCTACGAGCAGTACTTC
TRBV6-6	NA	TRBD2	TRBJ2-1	CASSYSTLAGALIEQFF	TGTGCCAGCAGTTACTCAACCCTAGCGGGAGCCCTCATTGAGCAGTTCTTC
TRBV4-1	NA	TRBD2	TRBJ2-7	CSSSQEARIGLVEEQYF	TGCTCCAGCAGCCAAGAAGCCCGGATCGGACTAGTCGAAGAGCAGTACTTC
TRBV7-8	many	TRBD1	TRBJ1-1	CASSLGGTGGIAFF	TGTGCCAGCAGCTTAGGTGGGACAGGGGGCATAGCTTTCTTT
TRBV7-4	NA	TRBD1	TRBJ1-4	CASSLIGTGGLDEKLFF	TGTGCCAGCAGCTTAATCGGGACAGGGGGCCTTGATGAAAAACTGTTTTTT
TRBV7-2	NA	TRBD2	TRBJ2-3	CASSLGLAETWGTDTQYF	TGTGCCAGCAGCTTGGGACTAGCGGAAACCTGGGGCACAGATACGCAGTATTTT
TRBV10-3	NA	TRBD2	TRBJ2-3	CAISNSGRRTDTQYF	TGTGCCATCAGTAATAGCGGGAGGCGGACAGATACGCAGTATTTT
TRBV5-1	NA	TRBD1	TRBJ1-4	CASSLGGQGNEKLFF	TGCGCCAGCAGCTTGGGGGGACAGGGTAATGAAAAACTGTTTTTT
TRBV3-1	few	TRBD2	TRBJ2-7	CASRGGTSGSYEQYF	TGTGCCAGCAGGGGGGGGACTAGCGGGAGTTACGAGCAGTACTTC
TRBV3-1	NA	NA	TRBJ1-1	CASSLGEGDTEAFF	TGTGCCAGCAGCCTCGGGGAGGGGGATACTGAAGCTTTCTTT
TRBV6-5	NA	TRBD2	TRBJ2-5	CASSSWTSGNKTQYF	TGTGCCAGCAGTTCTTGGACTAGCGGGAATAAGACCCAGTACTTC
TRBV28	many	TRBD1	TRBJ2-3	CASCSQGDSTDTQYF	TGTGCCAGCTGTAGCCAGGGGGATAGCACAGATACGCAGTATTTT